One and the same sample provided the 21 T cell receptor beta chains below, sequenced in a study of blood T cell repertoires in COVID-19. Libraries were prepared by immunoSEQ multiplex PCR; TCRdb keeps only in-frame clonotypes and omits some of them. The sample shows 240,000 or so clones, 75% to 90% of them seen only once. The sample taken for sequencing was PBMCs or T cells enriched from blood (not recorded which). All receptors derive from a man aged 45 to 65 who had been exposed to COVID-19.

The CDR3, as DNA: TGTGCCAGCAGCTTGCCCAGGGGTCCGGGCTCCTACAATGAGCAGTTCTTC. Translated, it gives CASSLPRGPGSYNEQFF. The chain is built from TRBV5-5 and TRBJ2-1, with a possible D match to TRBD1 (6 bases). From germline, CDR1 is SGHKS and CDR2 YYEKEE (reference sequence). V lost 1 base and J 0 bases, leaving 14 bases between the germline ends. The CDR3 covers 17 residues.

There are a few counts of this clone. The chain couples TRBV6-5 to TRBJ2-1; 10 bases fit TRBD2. With 2 bases clipped from V and 7 bases from J, the junction kept 5 bases outside the gene matches. The CDR3 is 15 residues long. Per germline, CDR1 MNHEY and CDR2 SVGAGI. The DNA for the CDR3 is TGTGCCAGCAGTTACGGGTTAGCGGGAGGTAATGAGCAGTTCTTC. The encoded protein is CASSYGLAGGNEQFF.

V is TRBV2 and J is TRBJ1-6; 7 nucleotides align to TRBD1. Germline CDR1 and CDR2: SNHLY and FYNNEI. The CDR3 is 14 amino acids. J lost 13 bases, V lost 3 bases, and 9 bases had no gene match. The CDR3 sequence is CASSEGQQHTPLHF. As DNA, the CDR3 is TGTGCCAGCAGTGAGGGACAGCAGCATACCCCCCTCCACTTT.

In DNA, the CDR3 is TGTGCCAGCAGTTTATCGAACGTCAGAAATAGCAATCAGCCCCAGCATTTT. Residues: CASSLSNVRNSNQPQHF. The chain combines TRBV27 with TRBJ1-5; D not resolved. Germline loops: CDR1 MNHEY, CDR2 SMNVEV (reference sequence). The V gene lost 0 bases and the J gene lost 0 bases, with 12 bases spanning the gap. The CDR3 has 17 residues.

V usage is TRBV28 and J usage is TRBJ1-4; the D is unclear. The CDR3 has 14 amino acids. V lost 3 bases to trimming and J lost 8 bases, with 13 bases between them. CDR1 and CDR2 from the germline V gene are MDHEN and SYDVKM. The chain's CDR3 is CASSLSALKEKLFF. The CDR3 DNA follows: TGTGCCAGCAGTTTGAGTGCCCTAAAAGAAAAACTGTTTTTT. The whole variable domain, filled in from reference TRBV28 and TRBJ1-4, reads DVKVTQSSRYLVKRTGEKVFLECVQDMDHENMFWYRQDPGLGLRLIYFSYDVKMKEKGDIPEGYSVSREKKERFSLILESASTNQTSMYLCASSLSALKEKLFFGSGTQLSVL.

This rearrangement joins TRBV28 to TRBJ1-3; tentative D call: TRBD1 (6 bases). The V gene's germline CDR1 is MDHEN and CDR2 SYDVKM. This CDR3 comprises 14 residues. V lost 8 bases, J lost 2 bases, and 13 bases lay in between. The DNA for the CDR3 is TGTGCCAGCGGTCTAGGGGGGGCTGGAAACACCATATATTTT. Protein sequence: CASGLGGAGNTIYF.

V and J are TRBV6-5 and TRBJ2-1; 7 nucleotides agree with TRBD1. Germline V gene sequence: CDR1 MNHEY, CDR2 SVGAGI. V shed 5 bases, J shed 4 bases, and the junction held 2 bases outside the gene matches. CDR3 length: 13 residues. CDR3 amino acids: CASSRGQYNEQFF. CDR3 sequence (DNA): TGTGCCAGCAGTCGGGGACAGTACAATGAGCAGTTCTTC.

This clone was counted once. The chain recombines TRBV5-1 with TRBJ2-5; a weak D match, TRBD2 (5 bases). V lost 4 bases to trimming and J lost 2 bases, with 12 bases between them. This CDR3 has 14 amino acids. Germline V gives CDR1 SGHRS, CDR2 YFSETQ. CDR3 bases: TGCGCCAGCAGCCCCCCCGGGGTTCAAGAGACCCAGTACTTC. It specifies CASSPPGVQETQYF.

V gene TRBV19 combines with J gene TRBJ1-5; the match to TRBD1 covers 10 bases. From germline, CDR1 is LNHDA and CDR2 SQIVND (reference sequence). V shed 5 bases, J shed 0 bases, and the junction held 4 bases outside the gene matches. This CDR3 spans 16 amino acids. CDR3 coding DNA: TGTGCCAGTAGTCCGGGACAGGGGATTAGCAATCAGCCCCAGCATTTT. As protein: CASSPGQGISNQPQHF.

The chain uses TRBV2 and TRBJ1-4; D is perhaps TRBD1 (5 bases). The CDR3 extends over 14 amino acids. The ends were cut back, 6 bases at V and 6 bases at J, with 14 bases in the middle. Per germline, CDR1 SNHLY and CDR2 FYNNEI. CDR3 bases: TGTGCCAGCAGCTGGACCCGGGGGTATGAAAAACTGTTTTTT. This sequence encodes CASSWTRGYEKLFF. The complete variable domain, with remaining parts taken from reference TRBV2 and TRBJ1-4, reads EPEVTQTPSHQVTQMGQEVILRCVPISNHLYFYWYRQILGQKVEFLVSFYNNEISEKSEIFDDQFSVERPDGSNFTLKIRSTKLEDSAMYFCASSWTRGYEKLFFGSGTQLSVL.

The chain employs TRBV27 and TRBJ1-2, with 11 bases that match TRBD1. V dropped 6 bases and J dropped 8; count of bases not matched to a gene: 11. CDR3 length equals 15 residues. CDR1 and CDR2 from the germline V gene are MNHEY and SMNVEV (reference sequence). The CDR3 spells CASSLTRDRGAGYTF. The CDR3 nucleotides read TGTGCCAGCAGCCTAACCCGGGACAGGGGGGCCGGCTACACCTTC.

The chain joins TRBV18 to TRBJ2-1; TRBD1 matches 8 bases. Germline CDR1 and CDR2: KGHSH and LQKENI. The CDR3 has 15 residues. The V segment lost 6 bases and the J segment 6 bases; nucleotides outside the gene matches: 10. In DNA form, the CDR3 reads TGTGCCAGCTCGAGGGGACAGGCGCAAGCCAATGAGCAGTTCTTC. It translates to CASSRGQAQANEQFF.

This chain links TRBV15 with TRBJ2-1, with TRBD1 as a possible D gene (6 bases). Trimming took 1 base from V and 4 from J, leaving 17 bases between them. CDR3 length: 17 amino acids. Germline CDR1 LNHNV, CDR2 YYDKDF (reference sequence). The CDR3 spells CATSRGLRQGPYNEQFF. CDR3 bases: TGTGCCACCAGCAGAGGGTTGCGCCAGGGGCCTTACAATGAGCAGTTCTTC. Full variable domain (missing parts from reference TRBV15 and TRBJ2-1): DAMVIQNPRYQVTQFGKPVTLSCSQTLNHNVMYWYQQKSSQAPKLLFHYYDKDFNNEADTPDNFQSRRPNTSFCFLDIRSPGLGDTAMYLCATSRGLRQGPYNEQFFGPGTRLTVL.

In nucleotides, the CDR3 is TGTGCCAGCAGCACTCACAGGGGGCGGTACTATGGCTACACCTTC. Protein sequence: CASSTHRGRYYGYTF. This chain connects TRBV7-9 to TRBJ1-2; 9 nucleotides agree with TRBD1. The length of the CDR3 is 15 residues. CDR1 and CDR2 from the germline V gene are SEHNR and FQNEAQ (reference sequence). Trimming took 5 bases from V and 3 from J; bases not matched to a gene: 7. The full variable domain, in which reference TRBV7-9 and TRBJ1-2 provide the parts outside the CDR3, is DTGVSQNPRHKITKRGQNVTFRCDPISEHNRLYWYRQTLGQGPEFLTYFQNEAQLEKSRLLSDRFSAERPKGSFSTLEIQRTEQGDSAMYLCASSTHRGRYYGYTFGSGTRLTVV.

This chain connects TRBV5-4 to TRBJ1-3; D uncertain. V was pared by 4 bases and J by 0 bases, with 14 bases between. Germline V gives CDR1 SGHNT, CDR2 YYREEE (reference sequence). This CDR3 has 16 residues. The CDR3 is CASSQSGVLSGNTIYF. CDR3 DNA: TGTGCCAGCAGCCAAAGCGGAGTACTCTCTGGAAACACCATATATTTT.

This clone was seen just once. The V gene is TRBV18, the J gene TRBJ2-3; D might be TRBD1 (6 bases). From germline, CDR1 is KGHSH and CDR2 LQKENI. The V end was cut by 4 bases, the J end by 3 bases, with 11 bases between. The CDR3 runs 14 residues. This chain's CDR3 is CASSRNRETDTQYF. The CDR3 DNA follows: TGTGCCAGCTCACGGAACAGGGAGACAGATACGCAGTATTTT.

The chain uses TRBV5-4 and TRBJ1-1; D uncertain. CDR1 and CDR2 (germline): SGHNT, YYREEE (reference sequence). The V end lost 0 bases, the J end lost 0 bases, and 9 bases lay between the germline ends. There are 15 residues in the CDR3. CDR3 sequence reads: CASSLGLGLNTEAFF. As DNA, the CDR3 is TGTGCCAGCAGCTTGGGTCTCGGTTTGAACACTGAAGCTTTCTTT.

The gene calls are TRBV28 and TRBJ2-3, with 12 bases lining up with TRBD2. Germline values: CDR1 MDHEN, CDR2 SYDVKM. J was trimmed by 2 bases and V by 6 bases; bases with no gene match: 9. The CDR3 runs 17 residues. The CDR3 loop reads CASSSNGLAGLTDTQYF. The CDR3 nucleotides are TGTGCCAGCAGCTCTAATGGACTAGCGGGACTCACAGATACGCAGTATTTT.

The chain is built from TRBV10-3 and TRBJ1-3; the D gene is possibly TRBD1 (6 bases). This CDR3 has 16 amino acids. Trimming shortened V by 2 bases and J by 0 bases, and 11 bases separated the two germline ends. Looked up from germline, CDR1 is ENHRY and CDR2 is SYGVKD. The CDR3 protein is CAISEVDSHSGNTIYF. Here the CDR3 DNA reads TGTGCCATCAGTGAGGTGGACAGCCACTCTGGAAACACCATATATTTT.

The chain uses TRBV27 and TRBJ1-1; 9 positions match TRBD1. The CDR3 loop spans 16 amino acids. The ends lost 2 bases at V and 3 bases at J; junction bases unmatched: 7. The germline V gene encodes CDR1 MNHEY and CDR2 SMNVEV (reference sequence). In DNA, the CDR3 is TGTGCCAGCAGTTTAGGACAGGGGTTTTTGTACACTGAAGCTTTCTTT. This translates into CASSLGQGFLYTEAFF.

The J gene is TRBJ2-5, the V gene TRBV7-3; D remains ambiguous. The CDR3 has 13 residues. The germline CDR1 and CDR2 sequences are SGHTA and FQGTGA. The ends were cut back, 4 bases at V and 2 bases at J, with 8 bases in the middle. Written as DNA, the CDR3 is TGTGCCAGCAGCTCGGAGAGACAAGAGACCCAGTACTTC. It is translated as CASSSERQETQYF.